The rows below give T cell receptor beta chains drawn from one sample of a study of blood T cell repertoires in COVID-19. The protocol was immunoSEQ multiplex PCR, while the TCRdb copy is restricted to in-frame clones and leaves out a portion. The repertoire holds approximately 240,000 clones, with approximately 90% as singletons. The sample was PBMCs or T cells enriched from blood (not recorded which). These receptor sequences come from a woman aged 18-35 years who had recovered from COVID-19. The CDR3 runs from the conserved cysteine through the conserved F or W. A D gene is named only where the DNA matches it firmly. Clone size is shown for a subset of rows, as once, few, many or a class of expanded clone.

V gene	clone size	D gene	J gene	CDR3 protein	CDR3 DNA
TRBV24-1	NA	TRBD1	TRBJ2-2	CATRDRGAGELFF	TGTGCCACCAGGGACAGGGGCGCCGGGGAGCTGTTTTTT
TRBV6-5	NA	TRBD1	TRBJ1-3	CASRKQGSGNTIYF	TGTGCCAGCAGGAAACAGGGGTCTGGAAACACCATATATTTT
TRBV5-1	NA	NA	TRBJ2-7	CASSLDYGLSSYEQYF	TGCGCCAGCAGCTTGGACTACGGACTTAGCTCCTACGAGCAGTACTTC
TRBV19	NA	TRBD1	TRBJ2-7	CASSIGQGRSYEQYF	TGTGCCAGTAGTATTGGACAGGGAAGGTCGTACGAGCAGTACTTC
TRBV2	NA	NA	TRBJ2-1	CASSSLWSINNEQFF	TGTGCCAGCAGTTCCCTTTGGAGTATCAACAATGAGCAGTTCTTC
TRBV6-2/TRBV6-3	NA	NA	TRBJ1-4	CASSYGERGIEKLFF	TGTGCCAGCAGTTACGGGGAAAGAGGGATTGAAAAACTGTTTTTT
TRBV21-1	few	NA	TRBJ1-3	CASSKHRDRAGGHTIYF	TGTGCCAGCAGCAAACACCGAGACAGGGCCGGTGGTCACACCATATATTTT
TRBV2	NA	TRBD1	TRBJ1-2	CASKGDSLGGYTF	TGTGCCAGCAAGGGGGACAGCCTCGGTGGCTACACCTTC
TRBV11-2	NA	NA	TRBJ1-2	CASSPRWEGLRGYTF	TGTGCCAGCAGCCCCCGGTGGGAGGGATTGCGTGGCTACACCTTC
TRBV7-8	few	TRBD2	TRBJ2-5	CASSLAGSRAPRGETQYF	TGTGCCAGCAGCTTAGCGGGTTCCCGGGCCCCGCGGGGGGAGACCCAGTACTTC
TRBV7-9	NA	TRBD1	TRBJ1-2	CASSPPRDSPGYGYTF	TGTGCCAGCAGCCCGCCTAGGGACAGCCCTGGCTATGGCTACACCTTC
TRBV7-2	once	NA	TRBJ2-5	CASSLGGAPLYQETQYF	TGTGCCAGCAGCTTAGGTGGGGCCCCTTTATACCAAGAGACCCAGTACTTC
TRBV29-1	NA	NA	TRBJ2-7	CSAGRGGGSYEQYF	TGCAGCGCTGGCAGGGGCGGGGGCTCCTACGAGCAGTACTTC
TRBV19	NA	NA	TRBJ1-1	CASSTRETEAFF	TGTGCCAGTAGTACTAGGGAGACTGAAGCTTTCTTT
TRBV1	few	NA	TRBJ2-7	CTSSQDAGAYEQYF	TGCACCAGCAGCCAAGATGCCGGGGCCTACGAGCAGTACTTC
TRBV27	NA	NA	TRBJ1-2	CASRDWGAGGAVGYTF	TGTGCCAGCAGGGATTGGGGCGCAGGCGGCGCCGTGGGCTACACCTTC
TRBV28	NA	NA	TRBJ2-2	CASSFSLSLGELFF	TGTGCCAGCAGTTTTAGTCTGAGCCTCGGGGAGCTGTTTTTT
TRBV7-9	NA	TRBD1	TRBJ2-3	CASSAGGYTDTQYF	TGTGCCAGCAGCGCAGGGGGCTACACAGATACGCAGTATTTT
TRBV6-5	NA	NA	TRBJ1-5	CASREQGQLNQPQHF	TGTGCCAGCAGGGAGCAAGGACAGCTTAATCAGCCCCAGCATTTT
TRBV11-2	NA	NA	TRBJ1-3	CASSLTTVSGNTIYF	TGTGCCAGCAGCTTGACAACAGTCTCTGGAAACACCATATATTTT
TRBV27	NA	TRBD1	TRBJ2-6	CASRRDRAELANSGANVLTF	TGTGCCAGCAGACGCGACAGGGCGGAGTTAGCGAACTCTGGGGCCAACGTCCTGACTTTC
TRBV12-5	once	TRBD1	TRBJ1-3	CASGYARGPTVENTIYF	TGTGCTAGTGGATACGCGAGGGGGCCGACGGTGGAAAACACCATATATTTT
TRBV14	NA	NA	TRBJ1-4	CASSRLGGSWEKLFF	TGTGCCAGCAGCCGACTAGGCGGGTCGTGGGAAAAACTGTTTTTT
TRBV6-1	NA	TRBD1	TRBJ1-6	CASSEVQTGQGNSPLHF	TGTGCCAGCAGTGAAGTCCAGACTGGACAGGGGAATTCACCCCTCCACTTT
TRBV6-5	NA	NA	TRBJ2-3	CASSSAAGTDTQYF	TGTGCCAGCAGTTCCGCGGCGGGCACAGATACGCAGTATTTT
TRBV7-9	NA	TRBD1	TRBJ1-2	CASSSAPGTGLGYTF	TGTGCCAGCAGCTCAGCCCCCGGGACAGGGTTAGGCTACACCTTC
TRBV2	NA	NA	TRBJ2-5	CASSVENQETQYF	TGTGCCAGCAGTGTTGAGAACCAAGAGACCCAGTACTTC
TRBV5-1	NA	NA	TRBJ2-3	CASSLFRETDTQYF	TGCGCCAGCAGCTTGTTTCGGGAGACAGATACGCAGTATTTT
TRBV28	NA	TRBD1	TRBJ2-7	CASSLSGQGNYEQYF	TGTGCCAGCAGTTTATCGGGACAGGGTAATTACGAGCAGTACTTC
TRBV7-8	NA	TRBD1	TRBJ1-1	CASSLGPWAGGNTEAFF	TGTGCCAGCAGCTTAGGCCCGTGGGCAGGGGGGAACACTGAAGCTTTCTTT
TRBV11-2	NA	NA	TRBJ1-1	CASSSLTDTNTEAFF	TGTGCCAGCAGCTCCCTGACAGACACAAACACTGAAGCTTTCTTT
TRBV7-9	NA	TRBD2	TRBJ2-7	CASSLEAGGSYEQYF	TGTGCCAGCAGCTTAGAGGCGGGAGGGTCCTACGAGCAGTACTTC
TRBV4-1	NA	TRBD1	TRBJ1-1	CASSQSGQGYSAFF	TGCGCCAGCAGCCAATCCGGACAGGGCTATTCGGCTTTCTTT
TRBV19	few	TRBD1	TRBJ1-5	CASSTTGLLNQPQHF	TGTGCCAGTAGCACGACAGGGCTCCTTAATCAGCCCCAGCATTTT
TRBV9	NA	TRBD1	TRBJ1-2	CASSDSWDRGFSNYGYTF	TGTGCCAGCAGCGATTCATGGGACAGGGGGTTTTCTAACTATGGCTACACCTTC
TRBV10-1	NA	NA	TRBJ1-1	CASSESNQESEAFF	TGCGCCAGCAGTGAGTCGAATCAGGAATCTGAAGCTTTCTTT
TRBV29-1	NA	TRBD2	TRBJ2-1	CSVGSAGGYNEQFF	TGCAGCGTTGGCTCAGCGGGGGGATACAATGAGCAGTTCTTC
TRBV9	NA	NA	TRBJ1-6	CASSVDQGGNSPLHF	TGTGCCAGCAGCGTAGATCAAGGGGGAAATTCACCCCTCCACTTT
TRBV23-1	NA	TRBD1	TRBJ1-2	CASSQLHSDRYYGYTF	TGCGCCAGCAGTCAATTGCACTCGGACAGGTACTATGGCTACACCTTC
TRBV5-1	NA	TRBD1	TRBJ1-1	CASSWVQGRNTEAFF	TGCGCCAGCAGCTGGGTACAGGGGAGGAACACTGAAGCTTTCTTT
TRBV5-6	NA	NA	TRBJ1-2	CASSRQREMVGSLKAF	TGTGCCAGCAGCCGTCAGCGTGAGATGGTAGGATCGCTCAAAGCCTTC
TRBV28	NA	TRBD1	TRBJ1-2	CASSFGDRVPTYGYTF	TGTGCCAGCAGTTTCGGGGACAGGGTTCCCACCTATGGCTACACCTTC
TRBV5-1	NA	NA	TRBJ1-1	CASSPMQTGMNTEAFF	TGCGCCAGCAGCCCTATGCAAACAGGCATGAACACTGAAGCTTTCTTT
TRBV5-1	NA	NA	TRBJ2-7	CASSFSRNEQYF	TGCGCCAGCAGCTTTTCTAGAAACGAGCAGTACTTC
TRBV5-8	NA	NA	TRBJ2-6	CASSDGQSGANVLTF	TGTGCCAGCAGCGACGGACAGTCTGGGGCCAACGTCCTGACTTTC
TRBV5-1	NA	NA	TRBJ1-2	CASSLEGTRGYTF	TGCGCCAGCAGCCTAGAGGGAACGAGGGGCTACACCTTC
TRBV29-1	NA	TRBD2	TRBJ2-1	CSVASGGLRGAFF	TGCAGCGTTGCTAGCGGGGGGCTCAGAGGCGCGTTCTTC
TRBV7-9	few	TRBD2	TRBJ2-1	CATSTGLAGVNEQFF	TGTGCCACCTCAACGGGACTAGCGGGAGTCAATGAGCAGTTCTTC